The next 7 T cell receptor beta chains were all read from a single sample in a study of technical replicates of blood from a handful of donors. Only in-frame clones appear in the TCRdb table, and some are missing; sequencing was by immunoSEQ multiplex PCR. The repertoire holds about 89,000 clones, with approximately 96% as singletons. The specimen was T cells isolated from PBMCs. The source of these receptors is a human donor in good health.

The chain links TRBV5-1 to TRBJ2-2; D is perhaps TRBD1 (5 bases). The CDR3 is 14 residues long. Trimming pared 2 bases from V and 1 base from J, leaving 6 bases between. In germline, CDR1 is SGHRS, CDR2 YFSETQ. CDR3 sequence (DNA): TGCGCCAGCAGCTTTAGGGGGAACACCGGGGAGCTGTTTTTT. This gives the protein CASSFRGNTGELFF.

The chain combines TRBV2 with TRBJ2-3; TRBD2 matches at 11 bases. Germline lookup yields CDR1 SNHLY and CDR2 FYNNEI. The CDR3 runs to 15 residues. The ends lost 6 bases at V and 6 bases at J; junction bases unmatched: 8. The CDR3 spells CASSTTSGREDTQYF. DNA for the CDR3: TGTGCCAGCAGCACCACTAGCGGGAGAGAGGATACGCAGTATTTT.

CDR3: CASRPIGTSNSDTQYF. In nucleotides, the CDR3 is TGTGCCAGCAGACCAATCGGGACTAGCAATTCAGATACGCAGTATTTT. V is TRBV11-2 and J is TRBJ2-3; 9 positions match TRBD2. Losses at the gene ends were 6 bases for V and 4 bases for J; bases not matched to a gene: 11. The CDR3 is 16 amino acids. The V gene's germline CDR1 is SGHAT and CDR2 FQNNGV.

For the CDR3, the DNA is TGTGCCAGCAGCCAACAGACTAGCGGGGGGTTAGATACGCAGTATTTT. It codes for CASSQQTSGGLDTQYF. The V gene is TRBV4-2, the J gene TRBJ2-3; 13 nucleotides line up with TRBD2. J lost 5 bases, V lost 2 bases, and 4 bases had no gene match. The germline gives CDR1 LGHNA, CDR2 YNFKEQ. The CDR3 is 16 residues long.

V usage is TRBV7-8 and J usage is TRBJ1-1, with a weak D call TRBD1 (5 bases). The CDR3 has 14 amino acids. V was cut by 4 bases and J by 7 bases, with 16 bases left in between. Germline V gene sequence: CDR1 SGHVS, CDR2 FQNEAQ. CDR3 DNA sequence: TGTGCCAGCAGCTCCGTAGGAGGGGTTAATGAAGCTTTCTTT. It encodes CASSSVGGVNEAFF.

This chain joins TRBV27 and TRBJ2-2; 8 bases align to TRBD1. Germline CDR1 reads MNHEY; CDR2 reads SMNVEV (reference sequence). The CDR3 sequence is 13 residues long. The V segment lost 6 bases and the J segment 7 bases; nucleotides outside the gene matches: 4. CDR3 DNA sequence: TGTGCCAGCAGAAAGACAGGGGTCGGGGAGCTGTTTTTT. Encoded protein: CASRKTGVGELFF.

The rearrangement uses TRBV27 and TRBJ2-1; 9 nucleotides align to TRBD2. In germline, CDR1 is MNHEY, CDR2 SMNVEV (reference sequence). This CDR3 is 13 amino acids long. With V trimmed by 4 bases and J by 8 bases, 3 bases remained unmatched. CDR3 bases: TGTGCCAGCAGTTACCAGCGGGGGGATGAGCAGTTCTTC. Translating gives CASSYQRGDEQFF.